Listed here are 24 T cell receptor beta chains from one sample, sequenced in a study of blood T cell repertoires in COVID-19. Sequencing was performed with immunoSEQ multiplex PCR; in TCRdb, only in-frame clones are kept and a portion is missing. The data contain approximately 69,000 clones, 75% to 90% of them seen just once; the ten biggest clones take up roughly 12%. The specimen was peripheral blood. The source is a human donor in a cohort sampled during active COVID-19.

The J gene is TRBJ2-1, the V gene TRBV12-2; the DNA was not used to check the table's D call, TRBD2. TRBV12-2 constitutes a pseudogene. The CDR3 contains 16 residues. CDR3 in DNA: TGTGCAAGTCGCTTAGGGTTAGCGGGGGGCAACAATGAGCAGTTCTTC. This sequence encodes CASRLGLAGGNNEQFF.

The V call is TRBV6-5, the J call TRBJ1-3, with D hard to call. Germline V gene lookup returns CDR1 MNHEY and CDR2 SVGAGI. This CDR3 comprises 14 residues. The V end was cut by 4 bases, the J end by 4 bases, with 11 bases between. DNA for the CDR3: TGTGCCAGCAGTTCTGTCGGTAGCGGAAACACCATATATTTT. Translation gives CASSSVGSGNTIYF.

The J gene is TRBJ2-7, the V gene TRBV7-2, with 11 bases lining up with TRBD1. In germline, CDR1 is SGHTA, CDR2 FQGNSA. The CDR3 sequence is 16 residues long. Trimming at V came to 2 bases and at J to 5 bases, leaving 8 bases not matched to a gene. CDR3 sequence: CASSLHGTGGLNEQYF. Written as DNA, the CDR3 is TGTGCCAGCAGCTTACATGGGACAGGGGGGTTGAACGAGCAGTACTTC.

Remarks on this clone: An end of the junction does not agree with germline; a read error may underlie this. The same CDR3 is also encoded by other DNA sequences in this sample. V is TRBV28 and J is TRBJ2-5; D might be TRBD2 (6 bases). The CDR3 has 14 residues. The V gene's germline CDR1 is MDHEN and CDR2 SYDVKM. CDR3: CASSLVSGGETQYF. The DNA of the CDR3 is TGCGCCAGCAGTTTAGTATCAGGAGGGGAGACCCAGTACTTC. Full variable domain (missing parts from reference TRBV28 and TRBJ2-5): DVKVTQSSRYLVKRTGEKVFLECVQDMDHENMFWYRQDPGLGLRLIYFSYDVKMKEKGDIPEGYSVSREKKERFSLILESASTNQTSMYLCASSLVSGGETQYFGPGTRLLVL.

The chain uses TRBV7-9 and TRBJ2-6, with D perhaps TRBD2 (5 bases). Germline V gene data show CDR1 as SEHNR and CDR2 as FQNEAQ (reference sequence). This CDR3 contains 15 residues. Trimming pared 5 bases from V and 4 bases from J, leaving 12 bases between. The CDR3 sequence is CASSPGSGGANVLTF. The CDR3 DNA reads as TGTGCCAGCAGCCCGGGGAGTGGAGGGGCCAACGTCCTGACTTTC.

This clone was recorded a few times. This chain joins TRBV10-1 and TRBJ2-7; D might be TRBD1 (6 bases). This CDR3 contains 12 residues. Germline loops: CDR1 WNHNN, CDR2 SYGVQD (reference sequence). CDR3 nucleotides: TGCGCCAGCAGCGTGTCCCCCGTGACAGGTTTGGTC. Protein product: CASSVSPVTGLV.

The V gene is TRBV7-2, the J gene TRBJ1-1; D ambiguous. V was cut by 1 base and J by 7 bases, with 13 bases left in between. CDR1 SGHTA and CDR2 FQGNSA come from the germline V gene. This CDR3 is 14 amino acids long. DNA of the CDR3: TGTGCCAGCAGCTTAGATTTAAAGGCAGGTGAAGCTTTCTTT. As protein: CASSLDLKAGEAFF.

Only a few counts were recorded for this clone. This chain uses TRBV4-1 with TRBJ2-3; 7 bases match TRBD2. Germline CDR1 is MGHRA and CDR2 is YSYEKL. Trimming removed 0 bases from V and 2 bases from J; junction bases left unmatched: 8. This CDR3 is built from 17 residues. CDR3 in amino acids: CASSQDGTGGPTDTQYF. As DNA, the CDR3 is TGCGCCAGCAGCCAAGATGGAACGGGGGGACCCACAGATACGCAGTATTTT.

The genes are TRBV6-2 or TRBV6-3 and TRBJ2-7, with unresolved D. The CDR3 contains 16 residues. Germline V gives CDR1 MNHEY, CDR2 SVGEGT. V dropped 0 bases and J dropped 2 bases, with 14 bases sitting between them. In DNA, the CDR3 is TGTGCCAGCAGTTACTCGACGACTCAAAAGCCCTACGAGCAGTACTTC. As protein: CASSYSTTQKPYEQYF.

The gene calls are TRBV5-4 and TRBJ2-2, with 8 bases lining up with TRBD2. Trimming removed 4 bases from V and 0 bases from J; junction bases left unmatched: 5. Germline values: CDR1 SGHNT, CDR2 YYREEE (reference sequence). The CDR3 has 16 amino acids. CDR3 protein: CASSLGGGTNTGELFF. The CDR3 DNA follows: TGTGCCAGCAGCCTCGGGGGGGGGACGAACACCGGGGAGCTGTTTTTT.

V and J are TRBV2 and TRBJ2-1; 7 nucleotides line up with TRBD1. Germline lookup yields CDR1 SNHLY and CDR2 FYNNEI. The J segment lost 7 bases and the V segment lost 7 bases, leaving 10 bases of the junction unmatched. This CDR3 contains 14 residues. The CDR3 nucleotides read TGTGCCAGCACTACAGGACAGGTCTTGAATGAGCAGTTCTTC. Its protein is CASTTGQVLNEQFF.

As DNA, the CDR3 is TGTGCCAGCAGCCAAGATTACGCAGGGCTGGATACGCAGTATTTT. Translated: CASSQDYAGLDTQYF. The chain joins TRBV3-1 (or the pseudogene TRBV3-2) to TRBJ2-3; TRBD1 is a possible D gene (5 bases). Deletions cut 0 bases from V and 6 bases from J, with 13 bases between. Germline V gives CDR1 LGHDT, CDR2 YNNKEL (reference sequence). The CDR3 runs to 15 residues.

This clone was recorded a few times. In nucleotides, the CDR3 is TGCGCCAGCAGCATCGGGATGCGGGGAGGCTACACCTTC. Translation gives CASSIGMRGGYTF. J is TRBJ1-2 and V is TRBV5-1; no firm D call. Trimming removed 4 bases from V and 8 bases from J, with 15 bases in between. CDR1 is SGHRS and CDR2 is YFSETQ in the germline V gene. The CDR3 extends over 13 amino acids.

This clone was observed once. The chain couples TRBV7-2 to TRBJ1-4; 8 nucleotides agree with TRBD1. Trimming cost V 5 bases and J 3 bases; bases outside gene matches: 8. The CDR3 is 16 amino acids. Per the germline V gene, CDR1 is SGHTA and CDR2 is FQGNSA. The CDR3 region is CASSTGGRPANEKLFF. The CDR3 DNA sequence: TGTGCCAGCAGCACAGGGGGACGGCCGGCTAATGAAAAACTGTTTTTT.

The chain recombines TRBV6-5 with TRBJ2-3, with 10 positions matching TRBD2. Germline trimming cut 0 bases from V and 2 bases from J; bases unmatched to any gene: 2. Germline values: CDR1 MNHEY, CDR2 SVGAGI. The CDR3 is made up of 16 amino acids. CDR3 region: CASSYSTSGSTDTQYF. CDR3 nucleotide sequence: TGTGCCAGCAGTTACTCGACTAGCGGGTCCACAGATACGCAGTATTTT.

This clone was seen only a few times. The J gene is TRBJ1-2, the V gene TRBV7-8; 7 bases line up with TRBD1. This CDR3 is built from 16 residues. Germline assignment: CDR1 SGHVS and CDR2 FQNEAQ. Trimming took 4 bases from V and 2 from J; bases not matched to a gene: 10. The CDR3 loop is CASSSEETGTNYGYTF. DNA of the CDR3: TGTGCCAGCAGCTCAGAAGAGACAGGGACGAACTATGGCTACACCTTC.

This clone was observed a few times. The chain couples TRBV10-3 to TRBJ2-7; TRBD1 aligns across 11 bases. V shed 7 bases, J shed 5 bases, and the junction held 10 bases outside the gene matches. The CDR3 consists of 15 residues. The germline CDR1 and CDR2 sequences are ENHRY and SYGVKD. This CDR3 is CAITKGTGGIDEQYF. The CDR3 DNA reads TGTGCCATCACCAAGGGGACAGGGGGAATCGACGAGCAGTACTTC.

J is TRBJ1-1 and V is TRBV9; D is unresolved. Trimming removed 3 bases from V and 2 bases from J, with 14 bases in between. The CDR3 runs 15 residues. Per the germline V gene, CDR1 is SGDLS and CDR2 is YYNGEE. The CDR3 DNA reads TGTGCCAGCAGCGGGCTGACATTGGGCAACACTGAAGCTTTCTTT. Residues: CASSGLTLGNTEAFF.

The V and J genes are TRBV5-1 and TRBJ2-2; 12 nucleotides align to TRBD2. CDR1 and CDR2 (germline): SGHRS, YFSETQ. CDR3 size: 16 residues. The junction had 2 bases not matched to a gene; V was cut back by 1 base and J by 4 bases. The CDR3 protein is CASSLTSGGSTGELFF. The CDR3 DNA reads TGCGCCAGCAGCTTGACTAGCGGGGGGTCCACCGGGGAGCTGTTTTTT.

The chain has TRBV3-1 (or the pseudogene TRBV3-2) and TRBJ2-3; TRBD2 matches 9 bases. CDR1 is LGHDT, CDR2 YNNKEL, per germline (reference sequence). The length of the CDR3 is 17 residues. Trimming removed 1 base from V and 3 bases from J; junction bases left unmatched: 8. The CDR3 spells CASSQVARGGRTDTQYF. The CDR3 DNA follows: TGTGCCAGCAGCCAAGTCGCGCGGGGGGGTCGAACAGATACGCAGTATTTT.

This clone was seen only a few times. The CDR3 region is CASREGGADTFRNQPQHF. The CDR3 DNA is TGTGCCAGCAGAGAAGGGGGGGCAGACACTTTTCGGAATCAGCCCCAGCATTTT. The rearrangement uses TRBV7-8 and TRBJ1-5, with D perhaps matching TRBD1 (6 bases). The CDR3 is 18 amino acids. Trimming removed 6 bases at V and 4 bases at J, with 25 bases between. Germline CDR1 is SGHVS and CDR2 is FQNEAQ.

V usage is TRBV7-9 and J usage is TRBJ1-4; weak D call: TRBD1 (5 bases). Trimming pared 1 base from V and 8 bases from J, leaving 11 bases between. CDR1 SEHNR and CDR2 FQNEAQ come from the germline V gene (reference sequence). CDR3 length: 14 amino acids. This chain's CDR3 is CASSLVAEGEKLFF. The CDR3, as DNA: TGTGCCAGCAGCTTAGTGGCGGAGGGGGAAAAACTGTTTTTT.

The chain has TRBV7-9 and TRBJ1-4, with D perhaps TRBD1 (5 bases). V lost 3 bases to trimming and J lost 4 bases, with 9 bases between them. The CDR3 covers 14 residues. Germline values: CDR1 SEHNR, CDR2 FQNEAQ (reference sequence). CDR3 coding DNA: TGTGCCAGCAGCTTTGGGGCAAATAATGAAAAACTGTTTTTT. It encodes CASSFGANNEKLFF.

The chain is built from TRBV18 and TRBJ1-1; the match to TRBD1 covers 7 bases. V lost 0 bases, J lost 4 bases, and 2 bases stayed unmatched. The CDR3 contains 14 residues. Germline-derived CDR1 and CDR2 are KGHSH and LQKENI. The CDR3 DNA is TGTGCCAGCTCACCACCTGGACAGGCCACTGAAGCTTTCTTT. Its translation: CASSPPGQATEAFF.